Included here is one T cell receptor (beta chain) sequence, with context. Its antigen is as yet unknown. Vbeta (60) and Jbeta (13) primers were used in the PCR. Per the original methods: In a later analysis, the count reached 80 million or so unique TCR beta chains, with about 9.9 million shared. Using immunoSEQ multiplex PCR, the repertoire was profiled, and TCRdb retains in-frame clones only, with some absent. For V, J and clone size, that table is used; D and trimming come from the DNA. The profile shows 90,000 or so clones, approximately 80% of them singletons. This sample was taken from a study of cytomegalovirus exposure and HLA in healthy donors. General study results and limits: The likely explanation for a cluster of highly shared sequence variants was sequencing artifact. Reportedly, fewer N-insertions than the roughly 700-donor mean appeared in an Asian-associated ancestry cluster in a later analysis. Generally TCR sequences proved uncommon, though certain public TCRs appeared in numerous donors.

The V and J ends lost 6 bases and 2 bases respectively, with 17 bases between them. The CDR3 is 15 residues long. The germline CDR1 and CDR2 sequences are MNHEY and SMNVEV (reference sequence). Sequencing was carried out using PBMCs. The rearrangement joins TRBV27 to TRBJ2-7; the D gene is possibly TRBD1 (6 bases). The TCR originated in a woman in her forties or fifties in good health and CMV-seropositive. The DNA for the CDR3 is TGTGCCAGCAGCCCCCAGGGGTTTATCGCCTACGAGCAGTACTTC. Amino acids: CASSPQGFIAYEQYF.